This T cell receptor beta chain was captured in a study of CD8 T cells in ankylosing spondylitis. The authors made TCR beta libraries by quantitative 5'-RACE with molecular barcodes. MiXCR, applied by TCRdb to the 5' RACE reads, yields one record per CDR3 protein. The data show 200,000 to 300,000 distinct CDR3 sequences, approximately 10% seen once. This clonotype occurred many times. No antigen is known for it. The study's findings and limits: Apparently characteristic of ankylosing spondylitis blood was a TCR beta motif (eight highly homologous variants).

The length of the CDR3 is 14 residues. Per the germline V gene, CDR1 is MNHEY and CDR2 is SVGAGI. J lost 0 bases, V lost 4 bases, and 3 bases had no gene match. The TCR was taken from a male donor with ankylosing spondylitis or in good health (not recorded which). The sample was blood, either unsorted or a sorted T cell fraction (not recorded which). The chain couples TRBV6-5 to TRBJ2-7, with TRBD2 matching over 7 bases. The CDR3: CASSSGGGSYEQYF. The DNA of the CDR3 is TGTGCCAGCAGTTCTGGGGGGGGCTCCTACGAGCAGTACTTC.